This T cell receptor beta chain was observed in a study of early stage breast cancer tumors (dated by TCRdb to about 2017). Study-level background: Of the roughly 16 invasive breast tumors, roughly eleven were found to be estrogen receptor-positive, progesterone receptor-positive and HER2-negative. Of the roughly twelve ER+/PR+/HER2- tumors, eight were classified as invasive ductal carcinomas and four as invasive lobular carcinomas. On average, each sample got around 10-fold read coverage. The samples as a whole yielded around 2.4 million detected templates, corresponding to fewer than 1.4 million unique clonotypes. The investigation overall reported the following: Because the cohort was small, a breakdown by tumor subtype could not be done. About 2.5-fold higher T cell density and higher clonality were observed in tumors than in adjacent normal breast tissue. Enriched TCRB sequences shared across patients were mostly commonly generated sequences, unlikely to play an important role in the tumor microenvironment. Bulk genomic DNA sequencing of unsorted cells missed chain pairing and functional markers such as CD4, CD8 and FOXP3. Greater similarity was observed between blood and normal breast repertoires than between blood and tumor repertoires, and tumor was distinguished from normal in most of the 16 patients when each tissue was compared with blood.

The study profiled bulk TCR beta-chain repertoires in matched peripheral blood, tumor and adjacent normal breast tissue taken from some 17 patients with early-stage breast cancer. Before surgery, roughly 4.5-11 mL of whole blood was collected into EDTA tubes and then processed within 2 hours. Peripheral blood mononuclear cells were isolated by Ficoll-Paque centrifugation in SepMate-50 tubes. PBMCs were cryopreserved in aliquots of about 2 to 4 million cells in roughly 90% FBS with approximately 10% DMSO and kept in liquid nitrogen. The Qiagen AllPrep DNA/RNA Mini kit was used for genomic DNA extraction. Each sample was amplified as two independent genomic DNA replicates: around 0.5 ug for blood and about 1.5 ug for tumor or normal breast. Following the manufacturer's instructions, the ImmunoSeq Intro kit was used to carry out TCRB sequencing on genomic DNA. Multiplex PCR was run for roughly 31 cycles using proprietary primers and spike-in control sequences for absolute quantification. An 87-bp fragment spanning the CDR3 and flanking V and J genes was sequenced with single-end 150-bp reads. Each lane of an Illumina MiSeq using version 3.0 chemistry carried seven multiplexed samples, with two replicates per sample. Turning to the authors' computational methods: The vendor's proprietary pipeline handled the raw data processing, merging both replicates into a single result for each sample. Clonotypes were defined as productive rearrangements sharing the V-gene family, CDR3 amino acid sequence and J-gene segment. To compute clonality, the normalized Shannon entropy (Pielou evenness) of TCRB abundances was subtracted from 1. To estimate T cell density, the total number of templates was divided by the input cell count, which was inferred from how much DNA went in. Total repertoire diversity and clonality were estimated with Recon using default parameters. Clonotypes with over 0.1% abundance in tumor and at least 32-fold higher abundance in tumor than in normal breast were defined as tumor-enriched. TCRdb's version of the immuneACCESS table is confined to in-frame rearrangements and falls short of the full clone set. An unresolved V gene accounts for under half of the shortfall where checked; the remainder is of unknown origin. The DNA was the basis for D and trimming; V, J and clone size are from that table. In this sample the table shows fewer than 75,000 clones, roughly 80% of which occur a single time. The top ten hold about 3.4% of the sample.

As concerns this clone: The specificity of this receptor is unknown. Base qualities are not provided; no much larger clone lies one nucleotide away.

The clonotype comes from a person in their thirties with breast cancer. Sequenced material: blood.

The sequenced DNA is TGTGCCTGGGGGGGACAGGGGGAAAACATTCAGTACTTC. Protein translation: CAWGGQGENIQYF. The rearranged segments are TRBV30 and TRBJ2-4; 11 junctional bases match TRBD1. CDR1 and CDR2 were assigned from the germline V gene (reference sequence) as GTSNPN and SVGIG. V lost 5 bases and J lost 5 bases, and the count of bases not matched to a germline gene is 2. The CDR3 has 13 amino acids, counting the end cysteine and phenylalanine. Just CDR3 DNA is preserved here, 39 bases in frame from base 1.